This TCR beta chain was recorded in a study of blood T cell repertoires in COVID-19. Study information: COVID-19 samples, acute and convalescent, were from the United States, Italy and Spain.

Germline V CDR1 and CDR2: SGHTA, FQGNSA. The CDR3 consists of 14 residues. V trimming: 2 bases; J trimming: 7 bases; junction bases outside the gene matches: 6. In terms of age and location, participants ranged from roughly 18 to 95 years and lived in about two dozen US areas. Authors' analysis steps: Quantification of nucleated cells was approximated via reference gene primer amplification. The protocol was immunoSEQ multiplex PCR, while the TCRdb copy is restricted to in-frame clones and leaves out a portion. The D gene and trimming were derived from the DNA, and the V and J assignments and clone size from that table. The sample yields approximately 180,000 clones, roughly nine tenths seen once.

The V gene is TRBV7-2, the J gene TRBJ2-7, with 9 bases fitting TRBD1. The specimen was PBMCs or T cells enriched from blood (not recorded which). This clonotype was obtained from a middle-aged woman with acute COVID-19. In DNA form, the CDR3 reads TGTGCCAGCAGCTTATTCACAGGGGGCCGGGAGCAGTACTTC. It encodes CASSLFTGGREQYF.